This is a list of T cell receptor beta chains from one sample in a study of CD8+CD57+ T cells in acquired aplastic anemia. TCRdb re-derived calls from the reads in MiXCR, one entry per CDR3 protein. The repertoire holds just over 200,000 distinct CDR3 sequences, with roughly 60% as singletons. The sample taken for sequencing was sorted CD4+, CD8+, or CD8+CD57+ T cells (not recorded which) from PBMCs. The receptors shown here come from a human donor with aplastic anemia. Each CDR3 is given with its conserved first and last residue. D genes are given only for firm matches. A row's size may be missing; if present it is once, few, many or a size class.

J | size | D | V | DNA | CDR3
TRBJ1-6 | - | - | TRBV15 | TGTGCCACCAGCAGGGGCGTCAGCAGTAATTCACCCCTCCACTTT | CATSRGVSSNSPLHF
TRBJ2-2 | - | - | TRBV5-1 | TGCGCCAGCAGCTTGGGTCTGGGGCACACCGGGGAGCTGTTTTTT | CASSLGLGHTGELFF
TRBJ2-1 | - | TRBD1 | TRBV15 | TGTGCCACCAGCAGAGATCTCGCAGGGGGCTACAATGAGCAGTTCTTC | CATSRDLAGGYNEQFF
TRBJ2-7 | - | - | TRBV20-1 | TGCAGTGCTAAAATCAAGACTGGCTACGAGCAGTACTTC | CSAKIKTGYEQYF
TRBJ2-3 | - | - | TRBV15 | TGTGCCACCAGCAGAGCACAGAGCACAGATACGCAGTATTTT | CATSRAQSTDTQYF
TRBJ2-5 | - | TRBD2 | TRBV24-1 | TGTGCCACCAGTGAGTCAGGACTAGGAGAGACCCAGTACTTC | CATSESGLGETQYF
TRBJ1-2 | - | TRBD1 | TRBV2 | TGTGCCAGCAGTGAAAGGGGGCGAGGCTACACCTTC | CASSERGRGYTF
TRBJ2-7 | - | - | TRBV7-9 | TGTGCCAGCAGCACCCGGGACGGCTCCTACGAGCAGTACTTC | CASSTRDGSYEQYF
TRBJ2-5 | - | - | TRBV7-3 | TGTGCCAGCAGCTTAGAGGGGTGGGAGACCCAGTACTTC | CASSLEGWETQYF
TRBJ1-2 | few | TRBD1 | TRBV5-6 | TGTGCCAGCAGCCTCGACAGGGGGCATGGCTACACCTTC | CASSLDRGHGYTF
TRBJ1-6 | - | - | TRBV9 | TGTGCCAGCAGCGTAGGAAGCAGTGTAGGGGTCTCACCCCTCCACTTT | CASSVGSSVGVSPLHF
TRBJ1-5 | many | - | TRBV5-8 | TGTGCCAGCAGCTTGAACCCAGATCAGCCCCAGCATTTT | CASSLNPDQPQHF
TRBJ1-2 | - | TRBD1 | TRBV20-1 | TGCAGTGCTAGGTGGGACAGGGATTATGGCTACACCTTC | CSARWDRDYGYTF
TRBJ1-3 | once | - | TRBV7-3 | TGTGCCAGCAGCTCTCGGCCTACCGGTAACACCATATATTTT | CASSSRPTGNTIYF
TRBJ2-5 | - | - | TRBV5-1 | TGCGCCAGCAGCCCCATCGGAGCGTTCCAAGAGACCCAGTACTTC | CASSPIGAFQETQYF
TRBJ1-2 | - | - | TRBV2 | TGTGCCAGCGTTAATGCCCAGTTCGGTGGCTACACCTTC | CASVNAQFGGYTF